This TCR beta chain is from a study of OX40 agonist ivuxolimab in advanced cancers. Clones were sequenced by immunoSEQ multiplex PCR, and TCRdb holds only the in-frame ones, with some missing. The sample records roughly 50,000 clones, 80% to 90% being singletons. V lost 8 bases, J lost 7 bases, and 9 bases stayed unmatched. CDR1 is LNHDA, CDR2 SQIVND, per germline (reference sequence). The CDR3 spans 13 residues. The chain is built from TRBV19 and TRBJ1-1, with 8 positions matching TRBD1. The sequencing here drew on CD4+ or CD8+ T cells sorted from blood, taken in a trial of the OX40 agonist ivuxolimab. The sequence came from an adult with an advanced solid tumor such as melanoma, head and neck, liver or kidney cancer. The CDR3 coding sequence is TGTGCCAGTGGACAGGGCTTTCTACTTGAAGCTTTCTTT. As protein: CASGQGFLLEAFF.